This TCR beta chain was profiled in a study of cytomegalovirus exposure and HLA in healthy donors. Across the study: The 95 to 150 validation repertoires used the same platform as the approximately 700 first-cohort repertoires, a later analysis reported. Study results and limitations: Altogether, around 160 TCR beta chains were recorded as cytomegalovirus-associated. Most observed TCR sequences were rare, whereas some public TCRs were detected in many donors.

As regards this clone: Its specificity is not known.

The donors were members of the validation cohort, which comprised 120 subjects and was separate from the first cohort of about 700 subjects. Profiling relied on immunoSEQ multiplex PCR, and the TCRdb table lists in-frame clones only, not all of them. The sample contains around 200,000 clones, around 88% of which appear only once. This receptor was taken from a woman younger than 30 in good health and CMV-seronegative. Sequencing input: PBMCs.

The DNA for the CDR3 is TGTGCCAGCAGCGGTGGGACTAGCGAACACTACGAGCAGTACTTC. It yields the protein CASSGGTSEHYEQYF. The chain carries TRBV9 and TRBJ2-7; 10 bases match TRBD2. The germline V gene has CDR1 SGDLS and CDR2 YYNGEE. The CDR3 covers 15 residues. The junction had 6 bases not matched to a gene; V was cut back by 3 bases and J by 3 bases.